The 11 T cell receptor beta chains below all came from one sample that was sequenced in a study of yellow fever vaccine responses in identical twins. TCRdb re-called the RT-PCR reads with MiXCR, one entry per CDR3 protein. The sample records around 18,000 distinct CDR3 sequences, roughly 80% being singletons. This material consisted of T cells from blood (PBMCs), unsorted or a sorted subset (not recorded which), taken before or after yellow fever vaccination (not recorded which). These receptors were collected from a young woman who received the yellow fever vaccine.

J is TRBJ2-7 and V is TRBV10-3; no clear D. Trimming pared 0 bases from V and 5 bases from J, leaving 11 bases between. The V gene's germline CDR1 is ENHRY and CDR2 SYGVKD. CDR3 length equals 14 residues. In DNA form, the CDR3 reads TGTGCCATCAGTGAGTCGGTCAGCGCCAACGAGCAGTACTTC. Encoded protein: CAISESVSANEQYF.

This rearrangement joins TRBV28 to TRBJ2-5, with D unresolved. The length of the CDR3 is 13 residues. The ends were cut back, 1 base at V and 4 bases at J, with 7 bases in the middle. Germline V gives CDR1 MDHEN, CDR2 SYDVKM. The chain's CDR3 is CASSLYGGETQYF. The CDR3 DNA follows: TGTGCCAGCAGTTTATATGGCGGAGAGACCCAGTACTTC. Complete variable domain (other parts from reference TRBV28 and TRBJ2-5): DVKVTQSSRYLVKRTGEKVFLECVQDMDHENMFWYRQDPGLGLRLIYFSYDVKMKEKGDIPEGYSVSREKKERFSLILESASTNQTSMYLCASSLYGGETQYFGPGTRLLVL.

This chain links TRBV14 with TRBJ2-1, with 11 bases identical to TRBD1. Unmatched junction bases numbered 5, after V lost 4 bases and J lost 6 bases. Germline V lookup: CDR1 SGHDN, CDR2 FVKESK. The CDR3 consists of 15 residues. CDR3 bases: TGTGCCAGCAGCCCGATCGGGACAGGGGGCAATGAGCAGTTCTTC. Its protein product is CASSPIGTGGNEQFF.

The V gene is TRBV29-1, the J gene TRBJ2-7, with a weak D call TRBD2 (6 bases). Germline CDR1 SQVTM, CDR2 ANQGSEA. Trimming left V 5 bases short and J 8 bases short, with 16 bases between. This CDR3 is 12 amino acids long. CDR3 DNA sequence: TGCAGCGTTAGAAGGGAGGTTAAGAAGCAGTACTTC. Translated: CSVRREVKKQYF.

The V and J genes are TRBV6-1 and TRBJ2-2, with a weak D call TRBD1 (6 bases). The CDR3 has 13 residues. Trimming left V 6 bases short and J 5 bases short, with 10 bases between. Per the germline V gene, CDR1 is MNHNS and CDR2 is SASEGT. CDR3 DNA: TGTGCCAGCAGAGAACAGGGTACCGGGGAGCTGTTTTTT. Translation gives CASREQGTGELFF.

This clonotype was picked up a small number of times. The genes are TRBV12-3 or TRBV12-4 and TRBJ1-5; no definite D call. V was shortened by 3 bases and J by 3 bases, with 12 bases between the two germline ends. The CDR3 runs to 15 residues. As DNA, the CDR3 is TGTGCCAGCAGTTTGATGGCGGGGAACAATCAGCCCCAGCATTTT. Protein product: CASSLMAGNNQPQHF.

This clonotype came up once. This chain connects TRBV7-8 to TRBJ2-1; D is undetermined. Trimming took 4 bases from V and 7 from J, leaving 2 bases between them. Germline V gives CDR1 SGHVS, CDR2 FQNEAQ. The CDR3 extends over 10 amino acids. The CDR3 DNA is TGTGCCAGCAGCTCTAATGAGCAGTTCTTC. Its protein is CASSSNEQFF.

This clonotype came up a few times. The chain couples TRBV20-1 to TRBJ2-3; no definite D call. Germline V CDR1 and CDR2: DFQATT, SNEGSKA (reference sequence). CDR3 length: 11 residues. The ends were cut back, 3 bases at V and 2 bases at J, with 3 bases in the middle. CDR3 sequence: CSARITDTQYF. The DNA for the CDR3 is TGCAGTGCTAGGATCACAGATACGCAGTATTTT.

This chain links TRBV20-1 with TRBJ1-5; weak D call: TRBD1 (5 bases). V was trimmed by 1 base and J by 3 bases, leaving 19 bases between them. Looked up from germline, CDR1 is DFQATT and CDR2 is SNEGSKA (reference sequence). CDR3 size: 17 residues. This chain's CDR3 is CSARAASVGTNNQPQHF. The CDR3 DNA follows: TGCAGTGCTAGAGCCGCTTCTGTCGGGACCAACAATCAGCCCCAGCATTTT.

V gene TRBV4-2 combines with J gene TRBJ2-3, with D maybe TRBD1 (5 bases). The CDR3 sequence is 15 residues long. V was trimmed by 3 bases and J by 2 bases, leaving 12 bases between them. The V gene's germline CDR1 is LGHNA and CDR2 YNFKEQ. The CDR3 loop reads CASSHLGEPTDTQYF. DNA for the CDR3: TGTGCCAGCAGCCACTTAGGGGAACCCACAGATACGCAGTATTTT.

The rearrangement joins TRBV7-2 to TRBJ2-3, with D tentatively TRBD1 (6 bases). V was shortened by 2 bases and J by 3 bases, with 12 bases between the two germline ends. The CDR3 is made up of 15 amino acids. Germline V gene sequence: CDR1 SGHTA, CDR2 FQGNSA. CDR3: CASSLLQGWTDTQYF. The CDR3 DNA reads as TGTGCCAGCAGCTTACTGCAGGGGTGGACAGATACGCAGTATTTT.